Following are 27 T cell receptor beta chains from one sample sequenced in a study of CD8+ T cells in alopecia areata. Reverse transcription of extracted RNA yielded cDNA, which provided the sequencing template. Sequencing used immunoSEQ multiplex PCR; TCRdb keeps in-frame clones, though not all of them. In the table there are about 210,000 clones, over 60% of which are singletons. Noted treatment: oral pan-JAK inhibitor, 5-10 mg twice daily. The input for sequencing was CD4+ T cells sorted from blood, taken at week 4, from a patient treated with tofacitinib. These TCRs come from a human donor with alopecia areata.

This clone was seen a few times. The chain joins TRBV10-3 to TRBJ2-5; a possible D gene is TRBD2 (6 bases). The CDR3 length is 14 residues. Looked up from germline, CDR1 is ENHRY and CDR2 is SYGVKD. Trimming shortened V by 3 bases and J by 2 bases, and 10 bases separated the two germline ends. CDR3 bases: TGTGCCATCAGTGATCGGGGGACTCAAGAGACCCAGTACTTC. It codes for CAISDRGTQETQYF.

The chain is built from TRBV7-2 and TRBJ1-1; the match to TRBD1 covers 7 bases. This CDR3 is built from 13 residues. The ends lost 5 bases at V and 7 bases at J; junction bases unmatched: 7. Germline loops: CDR1 SGHTA, CDR2 FQGNSA. CDR3 in DNA: TGTGCCAGCAGCCCGGGGACAGTCGTTGAAGCTTTCTTT. Translation gives CASSPGTVVEAFF.

The chain couples TRBV6-5 to TRBJ1-5; D ambiguous. This CDR3 comprises 13 residues. Germline-derived CDR1 and CDR2 are MNHEY and SVGAGI. V dropped 5 bases and J dropped 9 bases, with 14 bases sitting between them. CDR3 sequence: CASSTTPSGPQHF. The DNA of the CDR3 is TGTGCCAGCAGTACTACCCCGTCTGGGCCCCAGCATTTT.

This clone appeared a few times. V usage is TRBV2 and J usage is TRBJ2-5; 7 bases map to TRBD2. This CDR3 contains 12 residues. V was pared by 4 bases and J by 7 bases, with 3 bases of the junction left unmatched. The V gene's germline CDR1 is SNHLY and CDR2 FYNNEI. CDR3 residues: CASSGLAVTQYF. In nucleotides, the CDR3 is TGTGCCAGCAGTGGCCTAGCGGTGACCCAGTACTTC.

V and J are TRBV23-1 and TRBJ1-5, with D unresolved. TRBV23-1 is an open reading frame, and its role is uncertain. The ends were cut back, 4 bases at V and 4 bases at J, with 2 bases in the middle. This CDR3 contains 11 residues. The CDR3 here is CASSLNQPQHF. Written as DNA, the CDR3 is TGCGCCAGCAGTCTGAATCAGCCCCAGCATTTT.

A note on this clone: This clone may be a read error of a much larger clone one base away. The V gene is TRBV14, the J gene TRBJ1-2; D gene uncertain. Trimming shortened V by 2 bases and J by 8 bases, and 6 bases separated the two germline ends. This CDR3 comprises 11 residues. Germline loops: CDR1 SGHDN, CDR2 FVKESK. The CDR3 DNA follows: TGTGCCAGCAGCCAACGGTACGGCTACACCTTC. This translates into CASSQRYGYTF.

The table lists this clone with a few counts. CDR3 sequence (DNA): TGTGCCATTTATGGGGAGACCCAGTACTTC. This gives the protein CAIYGETQYF. This chain connects TRBV27 to TRBJ2-5; D ambiguous. This CDR3 is 10 amino acids long. CDR1 and CDR2 (germline): MNHEY, SMNVEV (reference sequence). V lost 10 bases and J 5 bases, leaving 8 bases between the germline ends.

This clone was detected a few times. The V gene is TRBV28, the J gene TRBJ2-3; weak D call: TRBD1 (7 bases). Germline V gene data show CDR1 as MDHEN and CDR2 as SYDVKM. The germline V and J ends were trimmed by 6 bases and 2 bases, with 15 bases remaining between them. There are 15 residues in the CDR3. The CDR3: CASSQTGTLTDTQYF. CDR3 nucleotide sequence: TGTGCCAGCAGCCAGACAGGGACTCTCACAGATACGCAGTATTTT.

The CDR3 here is CAWSQNPRGRTNPYEQYF. The DNA for the CDR3 is TGTGCCTGGAGTCAAAATCCCAGGGGGCGCACAAACCCCTACGAGCAGTACTTC. The chain has TRBV30 and TRBJ2-7; TRBD1 aligns across 8 bases. The CDR3 runs 18 residues. The trim removed 2 bases at V and 2 bases at J, leaving 17 bases unmatched. CDR1 and CDR2 from the germline V gene are GTSNPN and SVGIG (reference sequence).

The chain joins TRBV15 to TRBJ2-2; 7 nucleotides align to TRBD1. Germline lookup yields CDR1 LNHNV and CDR2 YYDKDF (reference sequence). The trim removed 4 bases at V and 1 base at J, leaving 6 bases unmatched. The length of the CDR3 is 16 residues. The CDR3 region has the DNA TGTGCCACCAGCACCCGACAGGGTCGGAACACCGGGGAGCTGTTTTTT. Protein: CATSTRQGRNTGELFF. The full variable domain, completed using reference TRBV15 and TRBJ2-2, is DAMVIQNPRYQVTQFGKPVTLSCSQTLNHNVMYWYQQKSSQAPKLLFHYYDKDFNNEADTPDNFQSRRPNTSFCFLDIRSPGLGDTAMYLCATSTRQGRNTGELFFGEGSRLTVL.

The rearrangement uses TRBV29-1 and TRBJ2-3; TRBD1 agrees at 7 bases. The CDR3 spans 16 residues. Germline V gene sequence: CDR1 SQVTM, CDR2 ANQGSEA. V lost 3 bases, J lost 7 bases, and 16 bases stayed unmatched. The CDR3 nucleotides are TGCAGCGTTGACGGTGACGTGACAGGGAACCCCCATACGCAGTATTTT. It encodes CSVDGDVTGNPHTQYF.

This sequence joins TRBV2 and TRBJ1-4; D gene ambiguous. CDR3 size: 13 residues. Trimming took 8 bases from V and 5 from J, leaving 12 bases between them. CDR1 is SNHLY and CDR2 is FYNNEI in the germline V gene. The DNA for the CDR3 is TGTGCCAGCTCTGACGGGCTCAATGAAAAACTGTTTTTT. Encoded protein: CASSDGLNEKLFF.

V usage is TRBV6-5 and J usage is TRBJ1-2; the D is unclear. V dropped 6 bases and J dropped 1 base, with 9 bases sitting between them. The germline V gene has CDR1 MNHEY and CDR2 SVGAGI. The CDR3 runs 13 residues. The CDR3 DNA reads TGTGCCAGCAGCAGAGACGGTAACTATGGCTACACCTTC. Protein: CASSRDGNYGYTF.

This chain links TRBV30 with TRBJ1-2; no firm D call. V lost 2 bases, J lost 6 bases, and 7 bases lay in between. The germline V gene has CDR1 GTSNPN and CDR2 SVGIG (reference sequence). The CDR3 extends over 11 amino acids. The CDR3 region is CAWSRGDGYTF. The CDR3 DNA sequence: TGTGCCTGGAGTCGCGGGGATGGCTACACCTTC.

This clone was seen only a few times. The gene calls are TRBV29-1 and TRBJ1-1; tentative D call: TRBD1 (6 bases). This CDR3 contains 13 residues. Trimming cost V 5 bases and J 1 base, with 11 bases left between them. Germline loops: CDR1 SQVTM, CDR2 ANQGSEA. In DNA form, the CDR3 reads TGCAGCGTTATGGGACATCAGAACACTGAAGCTTTCTTT. Translation gives CSVMGHQNTEAFF. The full variable domain, completed using reference TRBV29-1 and TRBJ1-1, is SAVISQKPSRDICQRGTSLTIQCQVDSQVTMMFWYRQQPGQSLTLIATANQGSEATYESGFVIDKFPISRPNLTFSTLTVSNMSPEDSSIYLCSVMGHQNTEAFFGQGTRLTVV.

The V call is TRBV29-1, the J call TRBJ1-2, with a tentative D call TRBD1 (5 bases). Trimming pared 5 bases from V and 6 bases from J, leaving 16 bases between. This CDR3 is built from 13 residues. CDR1 and CDR2 from the germline V gene are SQVTM and ANQGSEA. The CDR3 DNA is TGCAGCGTTCGGCCCGGGGGGAGGAATGGCTACACCTTC. Residues: CSVRPGGRNGYTF.

V usage is TRBV29-1 and J usage is TRBJ2-6, with a possible D match to TRBD2 (5 bases). Trimming cost V 1 base and J 2 bases, with 6 bases left between them. Germline loops: CDR1 SQVTM, CDR2 ANQGSEA. CDR3 length: 14 residues. CDR3 loop: CSVEGGAGANVLTF. The CDR3 DNA sequence: TGCAGCGTTGAAGGGGGAGCTGGGGCCAACGTCCTGACTTTC.

The J gene is TRBJ2-3, the V gene TRBV18; the D is unclear. From germline, CDR1 is KGHSH and CDR2 LQKENI. The CDR3 is 12 residues long. V lost 3 bases and J 10 bases, leaving 11 bases between the germline ends. In DNA form, the CDR3 reads TGTGCCAGCTCACCTCCTCAAAAACCGCAGTATTTT. Its protein is CASSPPQKPQYF.

The rearrangement joins TRBV7-2 to TRBJ2-5; D not resolved. CDR3 size: 13 residues. Germline V CDR1 and CDR2: SGHTA, FQGNSA. The V end was cut by 1 base, the J end by 6 bases, with 9 bases between. CDR3 in amino acids: CASSLGFPQTQYF. The CDR3 DNA is TGTGCCAGCAGCTTAGGTTTTCCCCAGACCCAGTACTTC.

The gene calls are TRBV5-1 and TRBJ2-5, with 14 positions matching TRBD2. This CDR3 has 16 amino acids. Germline V gene data show CDR1 as SGHRS and CDR2 as YFSETQ. V shed 4 bases, J shed 8 bases, and the junction held 10 bases outside the gene matches. DNA for the CDR3: TGCGCCAGCAGCCTGGATGTCGGACTAGCGGGGGGAACCCAGTACTTC. This codes for CASSLDVGLAGGTQYF.

This clone was counted between two and nine times. The chain couples TRBV9 to TRBJ1-4; no clear D gene. The length of the CDR3 is 13 residues. V lost 0 bases and J lost 5, with 5 bases in between. CDR1 is SGDLS, CDR2 YYNGEE, per germline. This CDR3 reads CASSVGLNEKLFF. CDR3 nucleotide sequence: TGTGCCAGCAGCGTAGGGTTAAATGAAAAACTGTTTTTT.

In DNA form, the CDR3 reads TGTGCCAGCAGTCAAAGACAGGGTTCACCCCTCCACTTT. As protein: CASSQRQGSPLHF. This chain connects TRBV27 to TRBJ1-6; 7 positions match TRBD1. V trimming: 5 bases; J trimming: 9 bases; junction bases outside the gene matches: 4. Germline CDR1 is MNHEY and CDR2 is SMNVEV (reference sequence). CDR3 length: 13 amino acids.

This clone was recorded once. CDR3 residues: CASSSLTGTGELFF. DNA for the CDR3: TGTGCCAGCAGTTCACTGACAGGGACCGGGGAGCTGTTTTTT. The chain links TRBV6-5 to TRBJ2-2, with 7 bases identical to TRBD1. The germline V gene has CDR1 MNHEY and CDR2 SVGAGI. The CDR3 length is 14 residues. With V trimmed by 4 bases and J by 5 bases, 4 bases remained unmatched.

This clone was picked up a small number of times. The J gene is TRBJ1-1, the V gene TRBV30; D is undetermined. Germline lookup yields CDR1 GTSNPN and CDR2 SVGIG (reference sequence). Trimming took off 1 base at V and 6 bases at J, with 6 bases between the two ends. The CDR3 is 11 residues long. CDR3 loop: CAWSGLSEAFF. In DNA, the CDR3 is TGTGCCTGGAGTGGATTGTCTGAAGCTTTCTTT.

The gene calls are TRBV11-1 and TRBJ2-2; D is perhaps TRBD1 (6 bases). In germline, CDR1 is SGHAT, CDR2 FQDESV (reference sequence). Between the trimmed V and J ends, which lost 7 bases and 0 bases, there was a span of 21 bases. CDR3 size: 18 residues. This CDR3 reads CASTRIGQGPSNTGELFF. The CDR3 DNA sequence: TGTGCCAGCACCAGAATTGGGCAGGGGCCTTCGAACACCGGGGAGCTGTTTTTT.

A remark on this clone: This sample also contains other DNA sequences that code for the same CDR3. The gene calls are TRBV20-1 and TRBJ2-5; unclear D gene. Germline CDR1 DFQATT, CDR2 SNEGSKA (reference sequence). CDR3 length equals 11 residues. The V end was cut by 6 bases, the J end by 4 bases, with 9 bases between. CDR3 amino acids: CSAPLGETQYF. In DNA, the CDR3 is TGCAGTGCCCCCTTAGGAGAGACCCAGTACTTC.

V usage is TRBV7-3 and J usage is TRBJ2-5; 12 nucleotides agree with TRBD2. The germline gives CDR1 SGHTA, CDR2 FQGTGA. The J segment lost 7 bases and the V segment lost 2 bases, leaving 5 bases of the junction unmatched. The CDR3 consists of 15 residues. The CDR3 DNA reads as TGTGCCAGCAGCTTACTAGCGGGGGGGCCGGTGACCCAGTACTTC. This translates into CASSLLAGGPVTQYF.